This T cell receptor (beta chain) appears in the sequencing data of a study of sequential checkpoint blockade in melanoma. Study information: Both treatment sequences were followed by maintenance nivolumab.

Treatment here: randomized to nivolumab then ipilimumab (arm A) or the reverse (arm B). Patients had received no earlier DNA-damaging chemotherapy. PBMC sorting kept live CD3+CD8+ cells without CD19 or CD56. Only in-frame clones appear in the TCRdb table, and some are missing; sequencing was by immunoSEQ multiplex PCR. The sample carries around 11,000 clones, about two thirds recorded once. This CDR3 contains 14 residues. In germline, CDR1 is MGHRA, CDR2 YSYEKL. Trimming pared 6 bases from V and 13 bases from J, leaving 19 bases between. This TCR derives from a human donor with melanoma. The sequencing here drew on CD8+ T cells sorted from blood (inferred from file names), taken from a patient given nivolumab and ipilimumab in sequence. The V call is TRBV4-1, the J call TRBJ1-6, with D hard to call. In DNA, the CDR3 is TGCGCCAGCAGTCCCCGGGATCCCCGAGCCCCCCTCCACTTT. This gives the protein CASSPRDPRAPLHF.